This T cell receptor beta chain was documented in a study of neoadjuvant anti-PD-1 for oral cavity cancer. Study-wide background: Nivolumab at 3 mg/kg was mostly given biweekly, three to four doses, pre-surgery.

The method was immunoSEQ multiplex PCR; TCRdb's version includes in-frame clones alone and lacks a portion of them. The sample includes 8,000 or so clones, 62% of them seen just once. Comments on this clone: Its antigen is unknown.

Trimming removed 1 base from V and 7 bases from J, with 7 bases in between. CDR1 and CDR2 (germline): LNHNV, YYDKDF (reference sequence). This CDR3 region has 12 residues. General study findings and limits: Treg/Th17 ratio rose with pretreatment blood and fell with post-treatment tumor TCRbeta clonality.

The time point was: after neoadjuvant nivolumab, at surgical resection. The sample consisted of PBMCs, taken after nivolumab (anti-PD-1) treatment. The chain is built from TRBV15 and TRBJ1-2; D not resolved. This clonotype was obtained from a person aged 35-79 years with oral cavity squamous cell carcinoma. CDR3 nucleotides: TGTGCCACCAGCAGAGCGCGAGTTGGCTACACCTTC. The encoded protein is CATSRARVGYTF.